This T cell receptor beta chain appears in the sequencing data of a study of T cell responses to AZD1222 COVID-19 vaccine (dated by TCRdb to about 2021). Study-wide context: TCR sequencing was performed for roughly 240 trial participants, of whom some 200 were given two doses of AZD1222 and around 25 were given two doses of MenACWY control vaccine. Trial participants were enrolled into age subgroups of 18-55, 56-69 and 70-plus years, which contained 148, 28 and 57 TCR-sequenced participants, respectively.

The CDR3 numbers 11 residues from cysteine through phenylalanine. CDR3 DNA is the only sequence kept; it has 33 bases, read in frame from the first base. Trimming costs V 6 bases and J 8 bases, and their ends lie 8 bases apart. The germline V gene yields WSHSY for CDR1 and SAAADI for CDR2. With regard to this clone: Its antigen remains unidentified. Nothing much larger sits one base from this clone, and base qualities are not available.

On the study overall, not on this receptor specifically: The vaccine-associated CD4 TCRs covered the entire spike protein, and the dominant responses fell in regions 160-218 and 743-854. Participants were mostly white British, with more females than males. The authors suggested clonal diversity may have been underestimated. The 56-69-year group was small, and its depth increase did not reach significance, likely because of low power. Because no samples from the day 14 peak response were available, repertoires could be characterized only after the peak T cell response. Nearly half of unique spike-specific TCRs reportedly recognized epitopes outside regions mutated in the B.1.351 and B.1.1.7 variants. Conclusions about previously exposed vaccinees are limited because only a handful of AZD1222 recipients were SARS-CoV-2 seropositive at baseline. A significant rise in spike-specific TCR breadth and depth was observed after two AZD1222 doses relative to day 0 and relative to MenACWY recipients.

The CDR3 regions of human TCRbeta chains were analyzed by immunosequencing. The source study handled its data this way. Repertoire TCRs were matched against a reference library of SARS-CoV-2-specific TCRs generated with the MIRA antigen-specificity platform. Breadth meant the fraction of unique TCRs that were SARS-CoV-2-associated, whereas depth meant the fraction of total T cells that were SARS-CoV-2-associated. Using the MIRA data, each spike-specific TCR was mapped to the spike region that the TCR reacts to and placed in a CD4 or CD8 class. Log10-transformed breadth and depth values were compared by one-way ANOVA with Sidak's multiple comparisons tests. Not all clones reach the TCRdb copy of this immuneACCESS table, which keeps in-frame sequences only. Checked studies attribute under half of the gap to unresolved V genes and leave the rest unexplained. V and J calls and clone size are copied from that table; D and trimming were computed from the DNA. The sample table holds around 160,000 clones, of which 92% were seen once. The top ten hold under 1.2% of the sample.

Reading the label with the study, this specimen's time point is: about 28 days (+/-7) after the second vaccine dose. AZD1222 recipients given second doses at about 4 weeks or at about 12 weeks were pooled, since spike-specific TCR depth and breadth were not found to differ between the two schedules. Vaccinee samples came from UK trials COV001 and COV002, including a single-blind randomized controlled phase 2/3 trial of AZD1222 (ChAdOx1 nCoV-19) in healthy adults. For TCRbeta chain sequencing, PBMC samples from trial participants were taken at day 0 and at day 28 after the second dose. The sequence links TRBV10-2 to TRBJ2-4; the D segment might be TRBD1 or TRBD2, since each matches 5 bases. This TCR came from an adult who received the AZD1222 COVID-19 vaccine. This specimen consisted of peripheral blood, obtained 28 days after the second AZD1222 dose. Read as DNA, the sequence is TGCGCCAGCAGGGGACGGGACATTCAGTACTTC. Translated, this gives CASRGRDIQYF.